A selection of T cell receptor beta chains follows, all from one sample in a study of cytomegalovirus exposure and HLA in healthy donors. Profiled with immunoSEQ multiplex PCR; TCRdb holds only in-frame clones, not every one. This table holds under 150,000 clones, roughly three quarters found once. The sequenced material came from PBMCs. Every receptor here comes from a woman aged 55-69 years in good health and CMV-seronegative. Each CDR3 is given with its conserved first and last residue. The order of the fields is clone size, J gene, D gene, V gene, CDR3 protein, CDR3 DNA. A D gene is named only where the DNA matches it firmly. Clone size is shown for a subset of rows, as once, few, many or a class of expanded clone.

abundance: -; j_gene: TRBJ1-1; d_gene: -; v_gene: TRBV19; CDR3aa: CASRLGGGGTEAFF; CDR3nt: TGTGCCAGTAGGCTGGGCGGGGGTGGAACTGAAGCTTTCTTT
abundance: -; j_gene: TRBJ1-3; d_gene: -; v_gene: TRBV5-4; CDR3aa: CASSLGAPNSGNTIYF; CDR3nt: TGTGCCAGCAGCTTGGGGGCTCCGAACTCTGGAAACACCATATATTTT
abundance: -; j_gene: TRBJ1-2; d_gene: TRBD1; v_gene: TRBV28; CDR3aa: CASSDPDRGRPGGYTF; CDR3nt: TGTGCCAGCAGTGACCCAGACAGGGGGCGGCCGGGCGGCTACACCTTC
abundance: -; j_gene: TRBJ2-5; d_gene: TRBD2; v_gene: TRBV28; CDR3aa: CASTYRSGEGSETQYF; CDR3nt: TGTGCCAGCACGTACCGCAGCGGGGAAGGTAGTGAGACCCAGTACTTC
abundance: -; j_gene: TRBJ1-1; d_gene: TRBD1; v_gene: TRBV28; CDR3aa: CASSPQPGQGFRGAFF; CDR3nt: TGTGCCAGCAGTCCACAACCGGGACAGGGGTTCAGAGGAGCTTTCTTT
abundance: -; j_gene: TRBJ1-2; d_gene: -; v_gene: TRBV30; CDR3aa: CAWSRQQAYGYTF; CDR3nt: TGTGCCTGGAGCCGACAGCAGGCCTATGGCTACACCTTC
abundance: few; j_gene: TRBJ1-4; d_gene: -; v_gene: TRBV6-6; CDR3aa: CASSYGQSNEKLFF; CDR3nt: TGTGCCAGCAGTTACGGACAGTCTAATGAAAAACTGTTTTTT
abundance: -; j_gene: TRBJ1-1; d_gene: TRBD1; v_gene: TRBV4-2; CDR3aa: CASSTPATGARAFF; CDR3nt: TGTGCCAGCAGCACACCCGCCACAGGGGCAAGAGCTTTCTTT
abundance: -; j_gene: TRBJ1-1; d_gene: TRBD1; v_gene: TRBV9; CDR3aa: CASSAQQGSNTEAFF; CDR3nt: TGTGCCAGCAGCGCACAACAGGGGTCGAACACTGAAGCTTTCTTT
abundance: few; j_gene: TRBJ1-5; d_gene: TRBD1; v_gene: TRBV5-1; CDR3aa: CASRDGTGRNQPQHF; CDR3nt: TGCGCCAGCAGGGATGGGACAGGGCGCAATCAGCCCCAGCATTTT
abundance: once; j_gene: TRBJ2-1; d_gene: TRBD2; v_gene: TRBV5-4; CDR3aa: CASSRRTSGGTDEQFF; CDR3nt: TGTGCCAGCAGCCGGAGGACTAGCGGGGGTACGGATGAGCAGTTCTTC
abundance: -; j_gene: TRBJ1-2; d_gene: -; v_gene: TRBV6-5; CDR3aa: CASSRQPNHYGYTF; CDR3nt: TGTGCCAGCAGCAGACAGCCAAACCACTATGGCTACACCTTC
abundance: -; j_gene: TRBJ1-6; d_gene: -; v_gene: TRBV6-5; CDR3aa: CASSYRGSPPLHF; CDR3nt: TGTGCCAGCAGTTACAGGGGGAGTCCACCCCTCCACTTT
abundance: -; j_gene: TRBJ2-6; d_gene: -; v_gene: TRBV30; CDR3aa: CAWSVLRTVGSSGANVLTF; CDR3nt: TGTGCCTGGAGTGTACTAAGGACAGTGGGGAGCTCTGGGGCCAACGTCCTGACTTTC
abundance: once; j_gene: TRBJ2-5; d_gene: TRBD1; v_gene: TRBV19; CDR3aa: CASSPYRGRPPGETQYF; CDR3nt: TGTGCCAGTAGTCCGTACAGGGGGCGCCCACCAGGGGAGACCCAGTACTTC
abundance: -; j_gene: TRBJ2-7; d_gene: -; v_gene: TRBV7-8; CDR3aa: CASSLARFGRLAEQYF; CDR3nt: TGTGCCAGCAGCTTAGCGCGATTCGGCAGGTTGGCCGAGCAGTACTTC
abundance: -; j_gene: TRBJ2-4; d_gene: -; v_gene: TRBV5-8; CDR3aa: CASPRGAKNIQYF; CDR3nt: TGTGCCAGCCCTCGCGGGGCCAAAAACATTCAGTACTTC
abundance: -; j_gene: TRBJ2-7; d_gene: TRBD1; v_gene: TRBV10-2; CDR3aa: CASSTTGNEREQYF; CDR3nt: TGCGCCAGCAGCACGACAGGGAACGAGCGCGAGCAGTACTTC
abundance: -; j_gene: TRBJ2-7; d_gene: -; v_gene: TRBV28; CDR3aa: CASSPRVEQYF; CDR3nt: TGTGCCAGCAGCCCCAGGGTTGAGCAGTACTTC
abundance: -; j_gene: TRBJ2-7; d_gene: -; v_gene: TRBV28; CDR3aa: CASTTGPSYEQYF; CDR3nt: TGTGCCAGCACCACAGGTCCCTCCTACGAGCAGTACTTC